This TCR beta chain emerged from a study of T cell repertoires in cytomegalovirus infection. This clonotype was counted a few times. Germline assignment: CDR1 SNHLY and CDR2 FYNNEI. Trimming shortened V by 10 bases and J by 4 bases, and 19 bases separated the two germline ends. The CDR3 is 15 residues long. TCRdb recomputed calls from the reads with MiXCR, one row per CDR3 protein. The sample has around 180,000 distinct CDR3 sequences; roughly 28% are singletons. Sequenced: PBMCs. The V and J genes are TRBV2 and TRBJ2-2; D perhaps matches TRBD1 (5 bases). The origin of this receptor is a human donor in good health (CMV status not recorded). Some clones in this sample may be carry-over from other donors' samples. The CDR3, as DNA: TGTGCCACTCAGGGTGGCAGCATACTCACCGGGGAGCTGTTTTTT. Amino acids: CATQGGSILTGELFF.